The text below deals with one T cell receptor (beta chain). This specimen comes from a study of PD-L1 blockade in urothelial cancer. The overall study: Males with urothelial cancer arising in the bladder constituted twenty-five of the 29 patients.

The method was immunoSEQ multiplex PCR; TCRdb's version includes in-frame clones alone and lacks a portion of them. Of 35,000 to 45,000 clones in the sample, around 90% are singletons; the top ten hold around 14%. Trimming removed 5 bases from V and 2 bases from J, with 10 bases in between. The CDR3 is made up of 14 amino acids. Per germline, CDR1 MDHEN and CDR2 SYDVKM. This TCR derives from a woman in her sixties or seventies with urothelial cancer. The sample was PBMCs, taken around atezolizumab (anti-PD-L1) treatment. V is TRBV28 and J is TRBJ1-5; no clear D. CDR3 sequence (DNA): TGTGCCAGCAGTATAGGTGGAGGCAATCAGCCCCAGCATTTT. Translated, it gives CASSIGGGNQPQHF.